This T cell receptor beta chain was sequenced for a study of cytomegalovirus exposure and HLA in healthy donors. With 60 Vbeta and 13 Jbeta primers, the PCR was carried out. The repertoire was sequenced with immunoSEQ multiplex PCR; TCRdb's copy has only in-frame clones and lacks some. Among roughly 150,000 clones listed, roughly 83% were seen once. To note about this clone: Its antigen is as yet unknown.

Study-wide findings and caveats: In terms of immune exposure information, only CMV serostatus was available. Cytomegalovirus-associated status was assigned to about 160 TCR beta chains. HLA restriction was apparent for most CMV-associated TCR beta chains in a later analysis.

The TCR sequence derives from a man aged 30 to 45 in good health and CMV-seronegative. Material: PBMCs.

CDR3 sequence (DNA): TGTGCCAGCAGTTCTGGACTAGCGGGAGGGCCGCGGTACAATGAGCAGTTCTTC. Translating it yields CASSSGLAGGPRYNEQFF. The chain recombines TRBV28 with TRBJ2-1, with 15 bases aligning to TRBD2. This CDR3 is built from 18 residues. V lost 4 bases, J lost 4 bases, and 8 bases stayed unmatched. CDR1 and CDR2 from the germline V gene are MDHEN and SYDVKM.